The clone carrying this T cell receptor (beta chain) showed up many times. The antigen is undetermined. Germline V gene data show CDR1 as ENHRY and CDR2 as SYGVKD. This CDR3 region has 16 residues. V shed 3 bases and J shed 3 bases, with 17 bases lying between them. Amplification yielded TCR beta CDR3 regions, with RNA transcripts as the source. Researchers ran a first-round RT-PCR on the TCR CDR3 using the HTBI primer set. TCRdb reanalysed the multiplex PCR reads using MiXCR and keeps one entry per CDR3 protein. The sample shows 660,000 or so distinct CDR3 sequences, just under 45% of them seen only once. These data are taken from a study of T cells in Graves' hyperthyroidism and ophthalmopathy. General study findings and limits: Among thyroid clonotypes expanded above 0.001, most also appeared in blood.

The sequenced material came from peripheral blood or thyroid tissue (not recorded which). V usage is TRBV10-3 and J usage is TRBJ2-5; D might be TRBD1 (7 bases). The TCR comes from an adult man with Graves' disease, either hyperthyroidism or ophthalmopathy (not recorded which). The CDR3 nucleotides read TGTGCCATCAGTGACCAAAACAGGGGAGGTGAAGAGACCCAGTACTTC. Translated: CAISDQNRGGEETQYF.